These T cell receptor beta chains were read from a single sample in a study of graft-versus-host responses after intestinal transplantation. The repertoire was sequenced with immunoSEQ multiplex PCR; TCRdb's copy has only in-frame clones and lacks some. The data hold over 45,000 clones, with roughly 90% observed a single time. This specimen consisted of PBMCs, obtained 26 days after transplant. The receptors shown here come from a human patient who received an intestinal transplant, so some T cells may come from the graft donor. Both conserved end residues are trimmed from each CDR3.

>TRBJ1-2|TRBV2
ASSERTGVSYGYT
>TRBJ1-2|TRBV7-2
ASSLAGGDYGYT
>TRBJ2-1|TRBV7-9
ASTRLAGGPNEQF
>TRBJ2-7|TRBV7-6
ASSLGPGTGNYEQY
>TRBJ2-2|TRBV28
ASSFPGDTGELF
>TRBJ2-2|TRBV18
ASSLRTGELF
>TRBJ2-5|TRBV2
ASPAYSGGETQY
>TRBJ2-7|TRBV5-1
ASSGGGASYEQY
>TRBJ2-3|TRBV7-6
ASSLVGTNTDTQY
>TRBJ1-2|TRBV11-2
ASSLSLNWGYT
>TRBJ2-2|TRBV9
ASSSPGQGNTGELF
>TRBJ1-2|TRBV7-9
ASSPTGGNYGYT
>TRBJ2-6|TRBV2
ASSEGTLGSGANVLT
>TRBJ2-3|TRBV6-1
ASSELAGTGDTDTQY
>TRBJ2-7|TRBV15
ATSRQGLAEQY
>TRBJ2-5|TRBV7-8
ASSHGASGGSKETQY
>TRBJ2-5|TRBV7-6
ASSLTSGDETQY
>TRBJ1-2|TRBV10-3
AISDQGRSGYT
>TRBJ1-1|TRBV10-2
ASSEGQGDEAF
>TRBJ1-1|TRBV6-1
ASSETGEVTEAF
>TRBJ2-3|TRBV7-2
ASSFGTSGGGTDTQY
>TRBJ1-5|TRBV30
AWTRGSNQPQH
>TRBJ2-1|TRBV7-6
ASSLRDRYNEQF
>TRBJ1-4|TRBV5-4
ASSLDSTSTNEKLF
>TRBJ2-3|TRBV9
ASSVQGSSTDTQY
>TRBJ2-1|TRBV6-5
ASSTSGGEQF
>TRBJ2-2|TRBV28
AGQGTGELF
>TRBJ1-2|TRBV12-5
ASGPEREVPLNGYT
>TRBJ2-7|TRBV21-1
ASSKGGTGGGSSYEQY
>TRBJ2-7|TRBV6-1
ASSPGLAAYEQY
>TRBJ2-6|TRBV7-3
ASSLGPGRSGANVLT
>TRBJ2-1|TRBV7-9
ASSMYPDSPYNEQF
>TRBJ1-4|TRBV6-4
ASSSQDINEKLF
>TRBJ1-2|TRBV19
ASSISRDRGPDGYT
>TRBJ1-1|TRBV6-1
ASSESLRGRTEAF
>TRBJ2-3|TRBV27
ASSLTSGTDTQY
>TRBJ1-2|TRBV19
AAMDQASAGNYGYT
>TRBJ1-2|TRBV5-1
ARNTNYGYT
>TRBJ2-7|TRBV27
ASSLSTSGSFEQY
>TRBJ1-6|TRBV10-3
AIRITTGDSPLH
>TRBJ2-1|TRBV6-5
ASSSAYREYNEQF
>TRBJ2-7|TRBV11-2
ASSSGLTYYEQY
>TRBJ1-2|TRBV4-2
ASSQDKGRGGYYGYT
>TRBJ1-2|TRBV2
ASSEQVSYGYT
>TRBJ1-2|TRBV18
ASSPPGLGQLYGYT
>TRBJ2-5|TRBV28
ASSLAGAQETQY
>TRBJ2-7|TRBV27
ASSLRSGREEQY
>TRBJ1-4|TRBV2
ASRNRGPTNEGLF
>TRBJ1-2|TRBV28
ASSLGQLSGYT